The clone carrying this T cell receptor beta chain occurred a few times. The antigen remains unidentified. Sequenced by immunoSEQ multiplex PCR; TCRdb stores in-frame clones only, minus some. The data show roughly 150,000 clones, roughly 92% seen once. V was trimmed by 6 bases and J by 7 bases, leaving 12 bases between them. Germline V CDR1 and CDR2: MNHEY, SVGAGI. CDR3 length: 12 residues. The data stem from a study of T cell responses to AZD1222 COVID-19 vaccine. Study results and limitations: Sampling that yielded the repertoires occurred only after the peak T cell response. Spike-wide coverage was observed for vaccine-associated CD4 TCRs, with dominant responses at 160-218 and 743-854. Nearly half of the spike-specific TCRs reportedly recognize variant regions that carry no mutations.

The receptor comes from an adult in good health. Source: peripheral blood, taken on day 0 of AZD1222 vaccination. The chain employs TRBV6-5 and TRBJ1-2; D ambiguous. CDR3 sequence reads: CASRQLTGGYTF. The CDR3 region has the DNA TGTGCCAGCAGACAACTGACCGGTGGCTACACCTTC.